Shown below are 29 T cell receptor beta chains from a single sample sequenced in a study of cytomegalovirus exposure and HLA in healthy donors. It was with 60 Vbeta and 13 Jbeta primers that the PCR ran. Sequencing was performed with immunoSEQ multiplex PCR; in TCRdb, only in-frame clones are kept and a portion is missing. This table has more than 80,000 clones, 60% to 85% appearing once. Sequenced material: PBMCs. These TCRs come from a male donor in good health and CMV-seropositive.

The chain is built from TRBV29-1 and TRBJ2-7, with D possibly TRBD1 on 5 matching bases. Trimming left V 7 bases short and J 3 bases short, with 10 bases between. CDR3 length: 11 residues. Per germline, CDR1 SQVTM and CDR2 ANQGSEA. In DNA, the CDR3 is TGCAGCGCGGGTGACAGCTACGAGCAGTACTTC. This codes for CSAGDSYEQYF.

V is TRBV7-2 and J is TRBJ2-7; perhaps TRBD1 as D (5 bases). The CDR3 length is 15 residues. V was cut by 4 bases and J by 0 bases, with 13 bases left in between. Germline CDR1 SGHTA, CDR2 FQGNSA. CDR3 bases: TGTGCCAGCAGCTATGGACGACAGCGCTCCTACGAGCAGTACTTC. This codes for CASSYGRQRSYEQYF.

The chain carries TRBV4-2 and TRBJ2-3, with TRBD1 identical over 7 bases. Per germline, CDR1 LGHNA and CDR2 YNFKEQ. Trimming removed 2 bases from V and 1 base from J; junction bases left unmatched: 3. This CDR3 is built from 15 residues. CDR3 nucleotides: TGTGCCAGCAGCCAACGGACAGGAGGCACAGATACGCAGTATTTT. This translates into CASSQRTGGTDTQYF.

The V gene is TRBV18, the J gene TRBJ2-1; D may be TRBD2 (5 bases). CDR3 length equals 16 residues. V was shortened by 3 bases and J by 0 bases, with 12 bases between the two germline ends. Germline CDR1 is KGHSH and CDR2 is LQKENI. CDR3 DNA: TGTGCCAGCTCACCGGCGGGTGGTCCCTCCTACAATGAGCAGTTCTTC. Translation gives CASSPAGGPSYNEQFF.

This clone was counted only a few times. The chain uses TRBV19 and TRBJ2-7, with TRBD1 matching 9 bases. Per germline, CDR1 LNHDA and CDR2 SQIVND (reference sequence). The junction had 15 bases not matched to a gene; V was cut back by 5 bases and J by 1 base. The CDR3 length is 18 residues. CDR3 region: CASSSRHYDRGFSYEQYF. DNA of the CDR3: TGTGCCAGTAGTTCTCGGCATTATGACAGGGGGTTTTCCTACGAGCAGTACTTC.

This clone was seen a handful of times. The chain joins TRBV25-1 to TRBJ2-5; D gene unclear. Germline-derived CDR1 and CDR2 are MGHDK and SYGVNS. The CDR3 runs to 13 residues. Trimming removed 2 bases from V and 1 base from J, with 5 bases in between. This CDR3 reads CASSEGSQETQYF. The CDR3 DNA sequence: TGTGCCAGCAGTGAAGGCAGCCAAGAGACCCAGTACTTC.

This clone was observed a few times. The chain has TRBV7-9 and TRBJ2-1; D is possibly TRBD2 (6 bases). CDR1 is SEHNR, CDR2 FQNEAQ, per germline (reference sequence). The CDR3 is 14 amino acids. The V gene lost 1 base and the J gene lost 8 bases, with 12 bases spanning the gap. The chain's CDR3 is CASSLGGGNDEQFF. CDR3 DNA sequence: TGTGCCAGCAGCTTAGGGGGCGGGAACGATGAGCAGTTCTTC.

This chain uses TRBV6-6 with TRBJ1-4; D remains ambiguous. V lost 8 bases and J 3 bases, leaving 13 bases between the germline ends. The CDR3 loop spans 14 amino acids. Looked up from germline, CDR1 is MNHNY and CDR2 is SVGAGI (reference sequence). CDR3 region: CASRLAVSNEKLFF. CDR3 bases: TGTGCCAGCCGGTTGGCGGTTTCTAATGAAAAACTGTTTTTT.

The chain employs TRBV20-1 and TRBJ2-1; TRBD2 matches 9 bases. The length of the CDR3 is 10 residues. The germline gives CDR1 DFQATT, CDR2 SNEGSKA (reference sequence). CDR3 in DNA: TGCAGGCGGGAGGGATTTGAGCAGTTCTTC. Protein sequence: CRREGFEQFF.

The rearrangement links TRBV27 to TRBJ2-1; tentatively, D is TRBD1 (6 bases). V dropped 1 base and J dropped 0 bases, with 13 bases sitting between them. CDR1 is MNHEY, CDR2 SMNVEV, per germline (reference sequence). This CDR3 comprises 17 residues. As DNA, the CDR3 is TGTGCCAGCAGTTTATTAACCGGGACACGCTCCTACAATGAGCAGTTCTTC. Its protein product is CASSLLTGTRSYNEQFF.

J is TRBJ1-2 and V is TRBV15; 7 nucleotides agree with TRBD1. With 4 bases clipped from V and 6 bases from J, the junction kept 11 bases outside the gene matches. CDR1 LNHNV and CDR2 YYDKDF come from the germline V gene (reference sequence). The CDR3 is 15 residues long. The CDR3 region has the DNA TGTGCCACCAGCAAGGAACAGGGGAGGAGTAATGGCTACACCTTC. Encoded protein: CATSKEQGRSNGYTF.

This chain links TRBV15 with TRBJ2-2; TRBD1 matches at 9 bases. V was clipped by 1 base and J by 3 bases; unmatched bases: 3. The CDR3 covers 16 residues. CDR1 LNHNV and CDR2 YYDKDF come from the germline V gene (reference sequence). The CDR3 DNA sequence: TGTGCCACCAGCAGAGGGACAGGGGAGGACACCGGGGAGCTGTTTTTT. Translation gives CATSRGTGEDTGELFF.

This clone was seen a few times. The V call is TRBV5-1, the J call TRBJ2-7, with D unresolved. Germline loops: CDR1 SGHRS, CDR2 YFSETQ. The V end lost 3 bases, the J end lost 3 bases, and 13 bases lay between the germline ends. The CDR3 spans 14 residues. As DNA, the CDR3 is TGCGCCAGCAGCTCCGCCACGGGTGGCTACGAGCAGTACTTC. It codes for CASSSATGGYEQYF.

This clone was observed a single time. The CDR3 here is CAWGPIGGAEQYF. The CDR3 DNA sequence: TGTGCCTGGGGACCAATCGGGGGGGCCGAGCAGTACTTC. The chain recombines TRBV30 with TRBJ2-7; TRBD2 matches at 8 bases. V was pared by 5 bases and J by 6 bases, with 9 bases of the junction left unmatched. This CDR3 comprises 13 residues. Germline-derived CDR1 and CDR2 are GTSNPN and SVGIG (reference sequence).

For this clone: In the same sample, other DNA sequences code for this CDR3. V and J are TRBV9 and TRBJ1-5, with D perhaps TRBD1 (5 bases). V lost 0 bases and J 0 bases, leaving 7 bases between the germline ends. Germline values: CDR1 SGDLS, CDR2 YYNGEE. This CDR3 has 15 amino acids. As DNA, the CDR3 is TGTGCCAGCAGCGTAGGGGGGGATAGCAATCAGCCCCAGCATTTT. This codes for CASSVGGDSNQPQHF.

The chain employs TRBV11-2 and TRBJ2-5, with 10 bases fitting TRBD1. CDR3 length equals 17 residues. J gave up 4 bases and V 5 bases, and 13 bases lay outside the gene matches. In germline, CDR1 is SGHAT, CDR2 FQNNGV. CDR3 amino acids: CASSRVLDRGMGETQYF. The CDR3 DNA reads TGTGCCAGCAGCCGCGTACTGGACAGGGGGATGGGAGAGACCCAGTACTTC.

The chain recombines TRBV5-1 with TRBJ2-1, with TRBD2 matching 10 bases. Germline lookup yields CDR1 SGHRS and CDR2 YFSETQ. J was trimmed by 2 bases and V by 4 bases; bases with no gene match: 9. The CDR3 contains 17 residues. The CDR3 sequence is CASSRGLAGVAYNEQFF. CDR3 DNA: TGCGCCAGCAGCCGGGGGCTAGCGGGAGTGGCCTACAATGAGCAGTTCTTC. The whole variable domain, filled in from reference TRBV5-1 and TRBJ2-1, reads KAGVTQTPRYLIKTRGQQVTLSCSPISGHRSVSWYQQTPGQGLQFLFEYFSETQRNKGNFPGRFSGRQFSNSRSEMNVSTLELGDSALYLCASSRGLAGVAYNEQFFGPGTRLTVL.

This CDR3 is CASSLVAGGASLNEQFF. The CDR3 region has the DNA TGTGCCAGCAGCTTGGTTGCGGGAGGGGCTTCTCTCAATGAGCAGTTCTTC. V usage is TRBV5-6 and J usage is TRBJ2-1; TRBD2 agrees at 9 bases. CDR1 and CDR2 from the germline V gene are SGHDT and YYEEEE. The length of the CDR3 is 17 residues. Unmatched junction bases numbered 10, after V lost 0 bases and J lost 6 bases.

The CDR3 loop is CASSSREWAIDSEQFF. The CDR3 nucleotides read TGTGCCAGCAGCTCCCGGGAGTGGGCCATTGATAGTGAGCAGTTCTTC. The chain joins TRBV4-2 to TRBJ2-1, with a weak D call TRBD2 (6 bases). The length of the CDR3 is 16 residues. CDR1 is LGHNA and CDR2 is YNFKEQ in the germline V gene. Between the trimmed V and J ends, which lost 5 bases and 9 bases, there was a span of 23 bases.

A single count supports this clone. The rearrangement links TRBV4-3 to TRBJ2-5; the D gene is possibly TRBD1 (5 bases). Germline V lookup: CDR1 LGHNA, CDR2 YSLEER. The length of the CDR3 is 15 residues. V was pared by 1 base and J by 3 bases, with 12 bases between. This CDR3 reads CASSQGPRVEETQYF. CDR3 bases: TGCGCCAGCAGCCAAGGGCCCAGGGTGGAAGAGACCCAGTACTTC.

The chain combines TRBV7-2 with TRBJ1-3; perhaps TRBD1 as D (5 bases). V was cut by 2 bases and J by 3 bases, with 14 bases left in between. CDR3 length equals 16 residues. Germline values: CDR1 SGHTA, CDR2 FQGNSA. The CDR3 reads CASSLKFGGGGNTIYF. DNA of the CDR3: TGTGCCAGCAGCTTAAAGTTCGGGGGGGGTGGAAACACCATATATTTT.

This clone was seen only a few times. The genes are TRBV28 and TRBJ1-5, with TRBD1 as a possible D gene (6 bases). Deletions cut 6 bases from V and 3 bases from J, with 12 bases between. Looked up from germline, CDR1 is MDHEN and CDR2 is SYDVKM. CDR3 length: 14 residues. In DNA form, the CDR3 reads TGTGCCAGCAGCGAGGACAGTATCAATCAGCCCCAGCATTTT. Encoded protein: CASSEDSINQPQHF.

This clone has just a few counts. The chain links TRBV5-1 to TRBJ2-7; 8 bases agree with TRBD1. V lost 4 bases and J lost 2; bases outside the gene matches: 8. Per germline, CDR1 SGHRS and CDR2 YFSETQ. This CDR3 is built from 15 residues. CDR3 bases: TGCGCCAGCAGCCTACCGGGACAGGACGCCTACGAGCAGTACTTC. The encoded protein is CASSLPGQDAYEQYF. Full variable domain (missing parts from reference TRBV5-1 and TRBJ2-7): KAGVTQTPRYLIKTRGQQVTLSCSPISGHRSVSWYQQTPGQGLQFLFEYFSETQRNKGNFPGRFSGRQFSNSRSEMNVSTLELGDSALYLCASSLPGQDAYEQYFGPGTRLTVT.

CDR3 protein: CASLQGVEQFF. The CDR3 bases are TGTGCCAGCCTACAGGGGGTTGAGCAGTTCTTC. The genes are TRBV19 and TRBJ2-1; 8 bases agree with TRBD1. The CDR3 loop spans 11 amino acids. Germline-derived CDR1 and CDR2 are LNHDA and SQIVND (reference sequence). Losses at the gene ends were 9 bases for V and 9 bases for J; bases not matched to a gene: 4. Looking up the rest from reference TRBV19 and TRBJ2-1 gives the full variable domain: DGGITQSPKYLFRKEGQNVTLSCEQNLNHDAMYWYRQDPGQGLRLIYYSQIVNDFQKGDIAEGYSVSREKKESFPLTVTSAQKNPTAFYLCASLQGVEQFFGPGTRLTVL.

The chain recombines TRBV10-3 with TRBJ2-5, with 14 bases lining up with TRBD2. Germline V gene lookup returns CDR1 ENHRY and CDR2 SYGVKD. The junction had 13 bases not matched to a gene; V was cut back by 6 bases and J by 7 bases. This CDR3 spans 17 amino acids. The CDR3 spells CAIRRGLAGEEDGTQYF. CDR3 in DNA: TGTGCCATCAGGAGGGGACTAGCGGGAGAGGAAGACGGGACCCAGTACTTC.

This clone was seen more than once but under ten times. The chain joins TRBV27 to TRBJ2-1; D remains ambiguous. The CDR3 spans 16 residues. V was trimmed by 2 bases and J by 0 bases, leaving 11 bases between them. Per the germline V gene, CDR1 is MNHEY and CDR2 is SMNVEV (reference sequence). CDR3 residues: CASSLLAESSYNEQFF. The CDR3 bases are TGTGCCAGCAGTTTACTTGCGGAGAGCTCCTACAATGAGCAGTTCTTC.

This clone appeared a few times. The gene calls are TRBV6-6 and TRBJ1-2; maybe TRBD1 (6 bases). This CDR3 is 15 amino acids long. V lost 7 bases and J 3 bases, leaving 18 bases between the germline ends. Germline V gives CDR1 MNHNY, CDR2 SVGAGI (reference sequence). CDR3: CASTPGIGGYYGYTF. The CDR3, as DNA: TGTGCCAGCACCCCAGGGATAGGGGGATACTATGGCTACACCTTC.

The chain employs TRBV28 and TRBJ2-1; tentative D call: TRBD2 (5 bases). With 3 bases removed from V and 5 bases from J, the gap between germline ends came to 23 bases. This CDR3 is built from 18 residues. The germline gives CDR1 MDHEN, CDR2 SYDVKM. This CDR3 is CASSFSYTGPRENNEQFF. The DNA for the CDR3 is TGTGCCAGCAGTTTTTCCTACACCGGGCCAAGGGAGAACAATGAGCAGTTCTTC.

V is TRBV7-3 and J is TRBJ2-7, with a tentative D call TRBD2 (6 bases). This CDR3 has 14 residues. Germline CDR1 and CDR2: SGHTA and FQGTGA. V gave up 1 base and J gave up 5 bases, with 12 bases separating them. The CDR3 protein is CASSLSGGINEQYF. As DNA, the CDR3 is TGTGCCAGCAGCTTAAGTGGGGGGATCAACGAGCAGTACTTC.